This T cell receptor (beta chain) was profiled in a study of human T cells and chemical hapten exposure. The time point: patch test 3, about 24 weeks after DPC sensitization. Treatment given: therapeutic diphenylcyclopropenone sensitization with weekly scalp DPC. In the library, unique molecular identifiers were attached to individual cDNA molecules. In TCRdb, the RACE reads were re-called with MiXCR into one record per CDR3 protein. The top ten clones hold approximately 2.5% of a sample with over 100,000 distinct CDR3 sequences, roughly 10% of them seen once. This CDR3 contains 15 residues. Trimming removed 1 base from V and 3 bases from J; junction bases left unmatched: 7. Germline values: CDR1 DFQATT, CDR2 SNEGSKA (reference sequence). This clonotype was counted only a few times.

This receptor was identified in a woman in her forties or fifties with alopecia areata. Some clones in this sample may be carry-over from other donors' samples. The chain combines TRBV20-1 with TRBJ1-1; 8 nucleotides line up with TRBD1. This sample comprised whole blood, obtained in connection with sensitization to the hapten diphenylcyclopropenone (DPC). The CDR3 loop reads CSARAPGGGYTEAFF. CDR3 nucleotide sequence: TGCAGTGCTAGAGCCCCAGGGGGCGGATACACTGAAGCTTTCTTT.